The entry that follows covers one T cell receptor (beta chain) sequence. Its target is not known. Time point noted: week 11, during vaccination. Every single dose of the vaccine, 300 ug of mutant IDH1 20-mer peptide, came with topical imiquimod. This specimen comes from a study of a mutant IDH1 vaccine in newly diagnosed glioma. The repertoire was sequenced with immunoSEQ multiplex PCR; TCRdb's copy has only in-frame clones and lacks some. The sample consists of about 110,000 clones, roughly nine tenths of them appearing once. Trimming took off 1 base at V and 3 bases at J, with 16 bases between the two ends. Per the germline V gene, CDR1 is MGHRA and CDR2 is YSYEKL. CDR3 size: 17 residues.

The clonotype comes from a woman in her forties or fifties with glioma. The material sequenced was PBMCs, taken from a glioma patient whose treatment included an IDH1 peptide vaccine. The J gene is TRBJ1-3, the V gene TRBV4-1, with a weak D call TRBD1 (5 bases). The DNA for the CDR3 is TGCGCCAGCAGCCAAGGTCAGCAGGGACCAAATGGAAACACCATATATTTT. As protein: CASSQGQQGPNGNTIYF.